This is a list of T cell receptor beta chains from one sample in a study of metastatic and nonmetastatic thyroid tumors. Via MiXCR, TCRdb re-called the PCR reads. This table holds 10,000 to 15,000 clones, under 30% found once. The sample consisted of tumor tissue. The receptors stem from a female donor with papillary thyroid cancer or a benign thyroid nodule (not recorded which). Some clones in this sample may be carry-over from other donors' samples. Both conserved end residues are part of each CDR3. D genes are given only for firm matches. Size values are once, few and many counts, or a class for expanded clones, and some rows have none.

CDR3 DNA: TGTGCCAGTAGTTCCCCAGGCAGTGTAGGGTCCTACGAGCAGTACTTC
CDR3 protein: CASSSPGSVGSYEQYF
clone size: few
V gene: TRBV27
D gene: NA
J gene: TRBJ2-7

CDR3 DNA: TGTGCCAGCAGTGGAAGAGACCATTGGGAAAAACTGTTTTTT
CDR3 protein: CASSGRDHWEKLFF
clone size: medium-sized
V gene: TRBV2
D gene: NA
J gene: TRBJ1-4

CDR3 DNA: TGTGCCTCAAAGCCGGGACAGCACACTGAAGCTTTCTTT
CDR3 protein: CASKPGQHTEAFF
clone size: few
V gene: TRBV19
D gene: TRBD1
J gene: TRBJ1-1

CDR3 DNA: TGTGCCTGGAAGCGGTTGAACACACAAGCTTTCTTT
CDR3 protein: CAWKRLNTQAFF
clone size: NA
V gene: TRBV30
D gene: NA
J gene: TRBJ1-1

CDR3 DNA: TGTGCCAGCAGCCAAGATCGGGGGAAAATTGGCTTCGTTATAGACGAGCAGTACTTC
CDR3 protein: CASSQDRGKIGFVIDEQYF
clone size: many
V gene: TRBV14
D gene: NA
J gene: TRBJ2-7

CDR3 DNA: TGCAGTGCAAAGGACAAACACACTGAAGCTTTCTTT
CDR3 protein: CSAKDKHTEAFF
clone size: NA
V gene: TRBV20-1
D gene: NA
J gene: TRBJ1-1

CDR3 DNA: TGTGCCACCAGTGGTTGGCGGGAGGGCCTTGGTGCCAACGTCCTGACTTTC
CDR3 protein: CATSGWREGLGANVLTF
clone size: NA
V gene: TRBV24-1
D gene: TRBD2
J gene: TRBJ2-6

CDR3 DNA: TGTGCCAGCAGCTTATCGTCCACCAACGAGCAGTACTTC
CDR3 protein: CASSLSSTNEQYF
clone size: NA
V gene: TRBV11-2
D gene: NA
J gene: TRBJ2-7

CDR3 DNA: TGTGCCAGCAGCCAAGACCCACACTCGGAGGGCGGGGAGACCCAGTACTTC
CDR3 protein: CASSQDPHSEGGETQYF
clone size: few
V gene: TRBV4-2
D gene: NA
J gene: TRBJ2-5

CDR3 DNA: TGTGCCAGCAGTCCCCAGGGGGGGATCTCCTACGAGCAGTACTTC
CDR3 protein: CASSPQGGISYEQYF
clone size: few
V gene: TRBV12-3/TRBV12-4
D gene: NA
J gene: TRBJ2-7

CDR3 DNA: TGCGCCAGCAGCCAAGACGCTATTGATTCACCCCTCCACTTT
CDR3 protein: CASSQDAIDSPLHF
clone size: many
V gene: TRBV4-1
D gene: NA
J gene: TRBJ1-6

CDR3 DNA: TGTGCCAGCAGCCAAGCCCGCGGTCTCCTTCGGGCTTTCTTT
CDR3 protein: CASSQARGLLRAFF
clone size: many
V gene: TRBV3-1
D gene: NA
J gene: TRBJ1-1

CDR3 DNA: TGTGCCACCAGTCACAGGGATCCTTCCTACAATGAGCAGTTCTTC
CDR3 protein: CATSHRDPSYNEQFF
clone size: medium-sized
V gene: TRBV24-1
D gene: NA
J gene: TRBJ2-1

CDR3 DNA: TGTGCCAGCAGAGGGACAGATTTGAACACTGAAGCTTTCTTT
CDR3 protein: CASRGTDLNTEAFF
clone size: NA
V gene: TRBV3-1
D gene: TRBD1
J gene: TRBJ1-1

CDR3 DNA: TGTGCCAGCTCACTTGAGGGGTCAAGGGAGACCCAGTACTTC
CDR3 protein: CASSLEGSRETQYF
clone size: many
V gene: TRBV18
D gene: NA
J gene: TRBJ2-5

CDR3 DNA: TGTGCCAGCACTCACCACCTCAGCGTCTACGAGCAGTACTTC
CDR3 protein: CASTHHLSVYEQYF
clone size: NA
V gene: TRBV2
D gene: NA
J gene: TRBJ2-7

CDR3 DNA: TGTGCCAGCTCACCAAATTGGCAGGGGGCGGGCAATGAGCAGTTCTTC
CDR3 protein: CASSPNWQGAGNEQFF
clone size: NA
V gene: TRBV18
D gene: TRBD1
J gene: TRBJ2-1

CDR3 DNA: TGCAGTGCTAGCAGACACCATTACAATGAGCAGTTCTTC
CDR3 protein: CSASRHHYNEQFF
clone size: NA
V gene: TRBV20-1
D gene: NA
J gene: TRBJ2-1

CDR3 DNA: TGTGTCATCAGGGATAGCGTAAACACCGGGGAGCTGTTTTTT
CDR3 protein: CVIRDSVNTGELFF
clone size: few
V gene: TRBV10-3
D gene: NA
J gene: TRBJ2-2

CDR3 DNA: TGTGCCAGCAGAAGACAGGGGGCTTACGAGCAGTACTTC
CDR3 protein: CASRRQGAYEQYF
clone size: medium-sized
V gene: TRBV28
D gene: TRBD1
J gene: TRBJ2-7

CDR3 DNA: TGTGCCAGCATCCAATTAGGGGACAGACGGAATCAGCCCCAGCATTTT
CDR3 protein: CASIQLGDRRNQPQHF
clone size: NA
V gene: TRBV4-2
D gene: TRBD1
J gene: TRBJ1-5

CDR3 DNA: TGCAGTGCTGGACAGGGATTGGACGGGGAGCTGTTTTTT
CDR3 protein: CSAGQGLDGELFF
clone size: NA
V gene: TRBV20-1
D gene: TRBD1
J gene: TRBJ2-2

CDR3 DNA: TGTGCCAGCAGCCAATATACTGGTGGATACGAGCAGTACTTC
CDR3 protein: CASSQYTGGYEQYF
clone size: NA
V gene: TRBV14
D gene: NA
J gene: TRBJ2-7

CDR3 DNA: TGCGCCAGCATCCCGGGACTCCGGGATCATCCCCAGCATTTT
CDR3 protein: CASIPGLRDHPQHF
clone size: NA
V gene: TRBV5-1
D gene: NA
J gene: TRBJ1-5